This entry features one T cell receptor (beta chain) sequence. Its antigen is unidentified. This sample was taken from a study of shared clonotypes between healthy human individuals. Whole-study results and caveats: Incomplete sequencing of sorted subsets was indicated by rarefaction despite large depth.

Splitting of CD4+ cells produced CD45RA+ naive and CD45RA-negative memory subsets. Per sorted-subset replicate PCR, input was approximately 180 ng DNA, representing tens of thousands of T cell genomes. How the authors handled the data: Filtering differed, since immunoSEQ gave only junction sequences and no quality scores. The protocol was immunoSEQ multiplex PCR, while the TCRdb copy is restricted to in-frame clones and leaves out a portion. V, J and clone size were drawn from that table, and D and trimming were deduced from the DNA. The sample lists approximately 500,000 clones, less than 96% occurring once. Trimming pared 0 bases from V and 3 bases from J, leaving 11 bases between. CDR3 length: 14 residues. Germline-derived CDR1 and CDR2 are GTSNPN and SVGIG (reference sequence).

The sample comprised naive CD4+ T cells sorted from blood. Subset specified: CD45RA+ positively selected. The source is a woman aged 25-40 years in good health. The chain has TRBV30 and TRBJ2-5, with a tentative D call TRBD2 (5 bases). CDR3 amino acids: CAWSVGPGKETQYF. In DNA form, the CDR3 reads TGTGCCTGGAGTGTTGGGCCGGGAAAAGAGACCCAGTACTTC.